This TCR beta chain was found in a study of response to subunit inactivated influenza vaccine. For this clonotype: Its antigen is unknown.

Germline V CDR1 and CDR2: SGDLS, YYNGEE. The ends lost 3 bases at V and 10 bases at J; junction bases unmatched: 7. The CDR3 contains 16 residues. TCRdb reprocessed the RT-PCR reads with MiXCR, giving one entry per CDR3 protein. The sample contains about 580,000 distinct CDR3 sequences, about 15% of which appear only once. Regarding the study as a whole: Each seasonal influenza vaccination recruits few new T cells, the authors suggested.

The clonotype comes from a man in his forties or fifties who received an inactivated influenza vaccine. Sequenced here: PBMCs from blood, sampled less than 13 days after vaccination. The rearrangement uses TRBV9 and TRBJ2-1; 16 positions match TRBD2. CDR3 in DNA: TGTGCCAGCAGCGCGGGGACTAGCGGGAGGGCCGAGGAGCAGTTCTTC. Translating gives CASSAGTSGRAEEQFF. Full variable domain (outside the CDR3, taken from reference TRBV9 and TRBJ2-1): DSGVTQTPKHLITATGQRVTLRCSPRSGDLSVYWYQQSLDQGLQFLIQYYNGEERAKGNILERFSAQQFPDLHSELNLSSLELGDSALYFCASSAGTSGRAEEQFFGPGTRLTVL.